This TCR beta chain is drawn from a study of blood T cell repertoires in COVID-19. About the study: Acute and convalescent COVID-19 samples came from the United States, Italy and Spain. PBMCs, B-cell-depleted T cells, or T cells provided the cDNA or gDNA that made up the material.

Germline values: CDR1 MDHEN, CDR2 SYDVKM. The trim removed 2 bases at V and 7 bases at J, leaving 4 bases unmatched. The CDR3 consists of 14 residues. Source study methods: Reference gene primer amplification yielded estimated nucleated cell counts. Generated by immunoSEQ multiplex PCR, the TCRdb table keeps only in-frame clones and is missing some. V and J calls and clone size are copied from that table; D and trimming were computed from the DNA. The sample includes nearly 350,000 clones, 80% to 90% of them seen just once. Points on this clone: This may stem from a read error, because a much larger clone lies one nucleotide away.

Sequencing used peripheral blood. This receptor was taken from a man under 40 with active or convalescent COVID-19. The chain couples TRBV28 to TRBJ2-1; 8 bases are a match to TRBD2. CDR3 coding DNA: TGTGCCAGCAGTTTAGGGCTAGCGGGTAATGAGCAGTTCTTC. Its translation: CASSLGLAGNEQFF.